Below, one T cell receptor (beta chain) is given with its context. Its antigen is not identified. Germline V gene data show CDR1 as SQVTM and CDR2 as ANQGSEA. The ends were cut back, 6 bases at V and 4 bases at J, with 15 bases in the middle. CDR3 length: 13 amino acids. The data belong to a study of Ad26.COV2.S vaccination and SARS-CoV-2 variants. Whole-study results and caveats: Placebo and vaccine recipients had non-spike TCR breadth that was similar. Substantial breadth was reportedly displayed by spike-specific CD8+ and CD4+ T cell responses after vaccination. Those who received the vaccine showed greater spike-specific TCR breadth than those given placebo. Total T cell responses were possibly underestimated by TCR breadth and depth analyses.

The repertoire was sequenced with immunoSEQ multiplex PCR; TCRdb's copy has only in-frame clones and lacks some. The top ten clones hold around 4.2% of a sample with around 350,000 clones, about 90% of them seen once. J is TRBJ1-2 and V is TRBV29-1, with D possibly TRBD1 on 5 matching bases. Sequencing used peripheral blood, obtained after recovery from COVID-19. This sequence was found in a human donor who had recovered from COVID-19. Here the CDR3 DNA reads TGCAGCGTGGCCGACAGTAAAATCTATGGCTACACCTTC. Its protein is CSVADSKIYGYTF.